These 13 T cell receptor beta chains were sequenced from one sample in a study of CD8 T cells in Susac syndrome. An amount of RNA that ranged from roughly 0.45 to 1 ug was reverse transcribed with random hexamers. TCRdb ran MiXCR on the immunoSEQ multiplex PCR reads and lists one entry per CDR3 protein. The sample carries about 60,000 distinct CDR3 sequences, roughly 94% recorded once. The sequencing input was CD8+ T cells from PBMCs. These receptors originate from a human donor with multiple sclerosis.

The V gene is TRBV5-4, the J gene TRBJ2-6, with 9 positions matching TRBD1. Germline values: CDR1 SGHNT, CDR2 YYREEE (reference sequence). Losses at the gene ends were 10 bases for V and 2 bases for J; bases not matched to a gene: 13. The CDR3 has 17 amino acids. This CDR3 reads CACYPGQGRAGANVLTF. DNA for the CDR3: TGTGCCTGCTACCCGGGACAGGGCAGAGCTGGGGCCAACGTCCTGACTTTC.

The genes are TRBV20-1 and TRBJ2-3; no definite D call. Germline V CDR1 and CDR2: DFQATT, SNEGSKA (reference sequence). The ends were cut back, 0 bases at V and 6 bases at J, with 16 bases in the middle. The CDR3 runs 15 residues. CDR3 sequence reads: CSARDRIPEADTQYF. CDR3 in DNA: TGCAGTGCTAGAGATCGGATTCCCGAGGCGGATACGCAGTATTTT.

The rearrangement uses TRBV29-1 and TRBJ2-7; D might be TRBD1 (5 bases). Germline assignment: CDR1 SQVTM and CDR2 ANQGSEA. This CDR3 spans 12 amino acids. V was trimmed by 7 bases and J by 6 bases, leaving 16 bases between them. Here the CDR3 DNA reads TGCAGCGCCTCAGGAGACAGCCCCGAGCAGTACTTC. It yields the protein CSASGDSPEQYF.

The chain employs TRBV27 and TRBJ2-3, with D uncertain. The germline gives CDR1 MNHEY, CDR2 SMNVEV (reference sequence). The CDR3 consists of 14 residues. Trimming shortened V by 0 bases and J by 0 bases, and 4 bases separated the two germline ends. CDR3 residues: CASSLSQSTDTQYF. The DNA for the CDR3 is TGTGCCAGCAGTTTATCGCAGAGCACAGATACGCAGTATTTT.

The CDR3: CASASSYEQYF. DNA for the CDR3: TGTGCCAGTGCCTCCTCCTACGAGCAGTACTTC. The chain links TRBV19 to TRBJ2-7; D unclear. Germline V CDR1 and CDR2: LNHDA, SQIVND (reference sequence). V lost 8 bases, J lost 0 bases, and 5 bases lay in between. The CDR3 consists of 11 residues.

V usage is TRBV11-2 and J usage is TRBJ1-2; TRBD1 is a possible D gene (5 bases). V shed 8 bases and J shed 0 bases, with 10 bases lying between them. Germline assignment: CDR1 SGHAT and CDR2 FQNNGV. This CDR3 comprises 13 residues. As DNA, the CDR3 is TGTGCCAGCGGGGGAGCGCCTAACTATGGCTACACCTTC. Amino acids: CASGGAPNYGYTF.

The rearrangement uses TRBV29-1 and TRBJ2-7; 9 bases match TRBD1. Germline V gene data show CDR1 as SQVTM and CDR2 as ANQGSEA. The CDR3 is made up of 13 amino acids. V dropped 4 bases and J dropped 4; count of bases not matched to a gene: 5. This CDR3 is CSVASGQGYEQYF. CDR3 in DNA: TGCAGCGTTGCATCCGGACAGGGGTACGAGCAGTACTTC.

The V call is TRBV19, the J call TRBJ2-2, with D uncertain. Germline V gives CDR1 LNHDA, CDR2 SQIVND (reference sequence). V shed 6 bases and J shed 3 bases, with 17 bases lying between them. The CDR3 covers 16 residues. The CDR3: CASSGTPGEYTGELFF. In DNA form, the CDR3 reads TGTGCCAGTAGCGGAACACCCGGAGAGTACACCGGGGAGCTGTTTTTT.

The CDR3 bases are TGTGCCAGCAGCCAAGAGGGAGTATCACTCACCGGGGAGCTGTTTTTT. It specifies CASSQEGVSLTGELFF. This sequence joins TRBV3-1 and TRBJ2-2; weak D call: TRBD2 (5 bases). From germline, CDR1 is LGHDT and CDR2 YNNKEL (reference sequence). The CDR3 has 16 amino acids. Trimming shortened V by 0 bases and J by 4 bases, and 12 bases separated the two germline ends.

V and J are TRBV3-1 and TRBJ2-1; 7 bases align to TRBD2. The trim removed 4 bases at V and 5 bases at J, leaving 2 bases unmatched. Germline V gene data show CDR1 as LGHDT and CDR2 as YNNKEL (reference sequence). The CDR3 runs to 13 residues. In DNA, the CDR3 is TGTGCCAGCAGCCTCGGGACTAACAATGAGCAGTTCTTC. Amino acids: CASSLGTNNEQFF.

The CDR3 bases are TGTGCCTGGACCTCAGGAGCGGGGGTCACAGATACGCAGTATTTT. It yields the protein CAWTSGAGVTDTQYF. This chain links TRBV30 with TRBJ2-3; TRBD2 matches at 8 bases. The CDR3 runs to 15 residues. V shed 4 bases, J shed 2 bases, and the junction held 8 bases outside the gene matches. Germline-derived CDR1 and CDR2 are GTSNPN and SVGIG (reference sequence).

J is TRBJ2-3 and V is TRBV7-9; D is undetermined. CDR3 length: 13 amino acids. Per germline, CDR1 SEHNR and CDR2 FQNEAQ (reference sequence). The V gene lost 1 base and the J gene lost 1 base, with 3 bases spanning the gap. CDR3 DNA: TGTGCCAGCAGCTTAGGGGGCACAGATACGCAGTATTTT. Protein sequence: CASSLGGTDTQYF.

The chain carries TRBV7-2 and TRBJ1-2; D not resolved. The CDR3 has 11 amino acids. Germline V gives CDR1 SGHTA, CDR2 FQGNSA. The V and J ends lost 5 bases and 4 bases respectively, with 5 bases between them. Here the CDR3 reads CASSRSYGYTF. The CDR3 nucleotides are TGTGCCAGCAGCCGGTCCTATGGCTACACCTTC.